A single sample gave rise to the 20 T cell receptor beta chains below, sequenced in a study of human T cells and chemical hapten exposure. The time point here: patch test 3, about 24 weeks after DPC sensitization. Treatment of the sample: therapeutic diphenylcyclopropenone sensitization with weekly scalp DPC. TCRdb fed the RACE reads into MiXCR, producing one record per CDR3 protein. The sample comprises about 64,000 distinct CDR3 sequences, roughly 9.6% of which are singletons, and approximately 2.4% rests with the top ten. The sample was whole blood, taken in connection with sensitization to the hapten diphenylcyclopropenone (DPC). The receptors stem from a woman aged 25 to 39 with alopecia areata. Some clones in this sample may be carry-over from other donors' samples.

This clonotype turned up a few times. The chain joins TRBV15 to TRBJ2-7; D remains unclear. The V gene lost 0 bases and the J gene lost 2 bases, with 11 bases spanning the gap. This CDR3 comprises 15 residues. Germline V gives CDR1 LNHNV, CDR2 YYDKDF (reference sequence). The CDR3 here is CATSRDRETAYEQYF. CDR3 DNA: TGTGCCACCAGCAGAGATAGGGAAACGGCCTACGAGCAGTACTTC.

This clonotype has a count of ten or more. The V gene is TRBV4-3, the J gene TRBJ1-6; D is ambiguous. The germline CDR1 and CDR2 sequences are LGHNA and YSLEER. V was pared by 0 bases and J by 6 bases, with 15 bases between. This CDR3 spans 17 amino acids. The CDR3 sequence is CASSQDLEGPSNSPLHF. In nucleotides, the CDR3 is TGCGCCAGCAGCCAAGATCTTGAGGGTCCGAGTAATTCACCCCTCCACTTT.

There are a few counts of this clonotype. V gene TRBV12-3 or TRBV12-4 combines with J gene TRBJ2-4, with unresolved D. The V end lost 2 bases, the J end lost 0 bases, and 14 bases lay between the germline ends. This CDR3 is built from 17 residues. The CDR3 DNA reads TGTGCCAGCAGTTTATCTAGTCACCCGATAGCCAAAAACATTCAGTACTTC. This encodes CASSLSSHPIAKNIQYF.

In this sample, this clonotype turned up a few times. This chain connects TRBV5-1 to TRBJ2-7; no clear D. The CDR3 runs 13 residues. The V and J ends lost 4 bases and 6 bases respectively, with 14 bases between them. Germline CDR1 is SGHRS and CDR2 is YFSETQ. The CDR3: CASSPIDLSEQYF. CDR3 DNA sequence: TGCGCCAGCAGCCCCATTGACCTCTCCGAGCAGTACTTC.

This clonotype was seen repeatedly, ten times or more. V is TRBV7-2 and J is TRBJ2-5, with D tentatively TRBD1 (6 bases). This CDR3 comprises 14 residues. Germline V gene sequence: CDR1 SGHTA, CDR2 FQGNSA. The V end lost 5 bases, the J end lost 5 bases, and 15 bases lay between the germline ends. The CDR3 DNA is TGTGCCAGCAGCCAACAGGGTATTCTGGAGACCCAGTACTTC. Amino acid sequence: CASSQQGILETQYF.

This clonotype has more than one count but fewer than ten. The CDR3 region has the DNA TGTGCCAGCAGCCCACCCCCCCCTAGCGGGAGATTCGATGAGCAGTTCTTC. Protein product: CASSPPPPSGRFDEQFF. This chain uses TRBV7-9 with TRBJ2-1, with 10 bases that match TRBD2. Trimming removed 5 bases from V and 8 bases from J; junction bases left unmatched: 15. The CDR3 has 17 residues. Germline V CDR1 and CDR2: SEHNR, FQNEAQ (reference sequence).

This clonotype has ten or more counts. The V call is TRBV18, the J call TRBJ2-1; 9 positions agree with TRBD2. Germline V gene lookup returns CDR1 KGHSH and CDR2 LQKENI. Losses at the gene ends were 3 bases for V and 6 bases for J; bases not matched to a gene: 6. CDR3 length equals 15 residues. The CDR3 sequence: CASSPNSGGLNEQFF. Here the CDR3 DNA reads TGTGCCAGCTCACCGAATAGCGGGGGCCTCAATGAGCAGTTCTTC.

This clonotype was seen ten or more times. V gene TRBV27 combines with J gene TRBJ1-1, with D perhaps TRBD1 (5 bases). The CDR3 sequence is 15 residues long. The germline gives CDR1 MNHEY, CDR2 SMNVEV (reference sequence). The V and J ends lost 3 bases and 0 bases respectively, with 11 bases between them. The CDR3: CASSFGGWMNTEAFF. The DNA of the CDR3 is TGTGCCAGCAGTTTTGGGGGATGGATGAACACTGAAGCTTTCTTT.

This clonotype appeared many times. The V call is TRBV6-2 or TRBV6-3, the J call TRBJ1-5, with TRBD1 as a possible D gene (5 bases). Per germline, CDR1 MNHEY and CDR2 SVGEGT. The CDR3 is made up of 16 amino acids. The germline V and J ends were trimmed by 1 base and 1 base, with 11 bases remaining between them. For the CDR3, the DNA is TGTGCCAGCAGTTACTACGCCCAGGGAAGCAATCAGCCCCAGCATTTT. This sequence encodes CASSYYAQGSNQPQHF.

This clonotype was seen at least ten times. The rearrangement uses TRBV6-2 or TRBV6-3 and TRBJ2-7, with D perhaps matching TRBD2 (7 bases). The CDR3 spans 13 residues. Trimming pared 7 bases from V and 0 bases from J, leaving 10 bases between. Germline V gene sequence: CDR1 MNHEY, CDR2 SVGEGT. For the CDR3, the DNA is TGTGCCAGCATCGGGGGGCTCTCCTACGAGCAGTACTTC. Its protein is CASIGGLSYEQYF.

In its sample, this clonotype was seen many times. V usage is TRBV18 and J usage is TRBJ2-4; TRBD2 matches at 8 bases. CDR1 and CDR2 from the germline V gene are KGHSH and LQKENI. The CDR3 loop spans 18 amino acids. V trimming: 6 bases; J trimming: 8 bases; junction bases outside the gene matches: 21. As DNA, the CDR3 is TGTGCCAGCTCGACCTCTCAAGCGGGGGCTTCGGGGAGTGACATTCAGTACTTC. Residues: CASSTSQAGASGSDIQYF.

Remarks on this clonotype: This clone may be a read error of a much larger clone one base away. The V call is TRBV4-2, the J call TRBJ1-3; D not certain. The germline CDR1 and CDR2 sequences are LGHNA and YNFKEQ. With 4 bases removed from V and 0 bases from J, the gap between germline ends came to 13 bases. The CDR3 contains 16 residues. The CDR3 spells CASSRRTDDSGNTIYF. DNA of the CDR3: TGTGCCAGCAGCCGCAGGACGGACGACTCTGGAAACACCATATATTTT.

This chain joins TRBV29-1 and TRBJ1-1; D remains unclear. V lost 7 bases and J 3 bases, leaving 15 bases between the germline ends. Germline CDR1 and CDR2: SQVTM and ANQGSEA. The CDR3 has 13 residues. The CDR3 reads CSAMISRDTEAFF. CDR3 bases: TGCAGCGCCATGATATCCCGGGACACTGAAGCTTTCTTT. Combining the CDR3 with reference TRBV29-1 and TRBJ1-1 gives the whole variable domain SAVISQKPSRDICQRGTSLTIQCQVDSQVTMMFWYRQQPGQSLTLIATANQGSEATYESGFVIDKFPISRPNLTFSTLTVSNMSPEDSSIYLCSAMISRDTEAFFGQGTRLTVV.

This clonotype was seen many times. The V and J genes are TRBV18 and TRBJ1-1, with D unclear. The CDR3 spans 12 residues. CDR1 and CDR2 from the germline V gene are KGHSH and LQKENI. The V end lost 3 bases, the J end lost 1 base, and 3 bases lay between the germline ends. DNA for the CDR3: TGTGCCAGCTCACCGGGGAACACTGAAGCTTTCTTT. Amino acid sequence: CASSPGNTEAFF.

In its sample, this clonotype was seen a few times. The CDR3 is CASSSHHEQYF. The CDR3 bases are TGTGCCAGCAGCTCCCACCACGAGCAGTACTTC. The gene calls are TRBV7-9 and TRBJ2-7; D remains unclear. CDR3 length equals 11 residues. The V gene lost 4 bases and the J gene lost 5 bases, with 6 bases spanning the gap. CDR1 and CDR2 from the germline V gene are SEHNR and FQNEAQ (reference sequence).

This clonotype was seen ten or more times. V usage is TRBV11-2 and J usage is TRBJ2-1; no definite D call. Germline V CDR1 and CDR2: SGHAT, FQNNGV. Trimming removed 1 base from V and 0 bases from J, with 7 bases in between. The CDR3 covers 15 residues. CDR3 coding DNA: TGTGCCAGCAGCTTAGTCTTGAGCTCCTACAATGAGCAGTTCTTC. It yields the protein CASSLVLSSYNEQFF.

The chain couples TRBV29-1 to TRBJ1-3, with no clear D. The germline V and J ends were trimmed by 7 bases and 0 bases, with 7 bases remaining between them. CDR1 is SQVTM and CDR2 is ANQGSEA in the germline V gene. The CDR3 runs 12 residues. The CDR3 reads CSASDSGNTIYF. The CDR3 region has the DNA TGCAGCGCCTCCGACTCTGGAAACACCATATATTTT.

This clonotype was picked up a small number of times. This chain links TRBV6-5 with TRBJ1-4; no clear D. V lost 4 bases to trimming and J lost 0 bases, with 12 bases between them. There are 16 residues in the CDR3. CDR1 and CDR2 (germline): MNHEY, SVGAGI. The CDR3, as DNA: TGTGCCAGCAGTTGGGCCGTCGGAGCAACTAATGAAAAACTGTTTTTT. Its translation: CASSWAVGATNEKLFF.

This clonotype was seen repeatedly, ten times or more. V usage is TRBV7-2 and J usage is TRBJ1-1, with D possibly TRBD1 on 6 matching bases. Germline CDR1 reads SGHTA; CDR2 reads FQGNSA. This CDR3 is built from 15 residues. Between the trimmed V and J ends, which lost 5 bases and 4 bases, there was a span of 17 bases. As DNA, the CDR3 is TGTGCCAGCAGCCCGCAAACAGGGTTCGGCACTGAAGCTTTCTTT. It codes for CASSPQTGFGTEAFF.

The chain recombines TRBV29-1 with TRBJ2-1; D possibly corresponds to TRBD2 (5 bases). Germline-derived CDR1 and CDR2 are SQVTM and ANQGSEA. This CDR3 region has 14 residues. The germline V and J ends were trimmed by 6 bases and 2 bases, with 14 bases remaining between them. CDR3 protein: CSVPGRGTYNEQFF. The CDR3 region has the DNA TGCAGCGTCCCCGGCCGGGGAACCTACAATGAGCAGTTCTTC.